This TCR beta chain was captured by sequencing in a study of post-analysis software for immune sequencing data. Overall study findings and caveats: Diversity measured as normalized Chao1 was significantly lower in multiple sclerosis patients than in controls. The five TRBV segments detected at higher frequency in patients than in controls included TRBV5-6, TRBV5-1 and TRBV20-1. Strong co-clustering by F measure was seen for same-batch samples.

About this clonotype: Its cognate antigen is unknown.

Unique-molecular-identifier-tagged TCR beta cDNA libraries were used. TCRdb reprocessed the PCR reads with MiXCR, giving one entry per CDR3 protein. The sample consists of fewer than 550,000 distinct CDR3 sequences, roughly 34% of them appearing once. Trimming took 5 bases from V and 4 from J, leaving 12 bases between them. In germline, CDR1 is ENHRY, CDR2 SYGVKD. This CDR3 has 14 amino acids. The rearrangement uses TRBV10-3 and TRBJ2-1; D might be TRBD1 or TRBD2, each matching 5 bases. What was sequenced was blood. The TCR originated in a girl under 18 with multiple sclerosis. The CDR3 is CAISQGRLYNEQFF. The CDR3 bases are TGTGCCATCAGTCAGGGTCGACTATACAATGAGCAGTTCTTC.